The 19 T cell receptor beta chains listed next were all sequenced from one sample in a study of blood T cell repertoires in COVID-19 (TCRdb year 2020). The method behind the library was the immunoSEQ multiplex PCR assay. Sourced from immuneACCESS, this table was stored by TCRdb with only in-frame sequences that have V and J called. A share of the clones is absent; for the studies checked, an unresolved V gene accounts for under half, and the remainder has no known explanation. The sample table holds roughly 140,000 clones, of which over 75% were seen once. The ten biggest clones cover roughly 2.9% of the sample. Material for sequencing was peripheral blood. Receptors originate from a man aged 50-60 years with acute or convalescent COVID-19.

This chain links TRBV7-9 with TRBJ1-5; the D is unclear. This CDR3 comprises 12 residues. V shed 5 bases and J shed 7 bases, with 9 bases lying between them. The germline V gene has CDR1 SEHNR and CDR2 FQNEAQ (reference sequence). CDR3: CASSPLSQPQHF. As DNA, the CDR3 is TGTGCCAGCAGCCCCCTTTCCCAGCCCCAGCATTTT.

The CDR3 region has the DNA TGTTCCTCTGGCAGGGTCGGAAACACCATATATTTT. Protein product: CSSGRVGNTIYF. The chain couples TRBV6-5 to TRBJ1-3; D is perhaps TRBD1 (5 bases). The CDR3 extends over 12 amino acids. Germline CDR1 reads MNHEY; CDR2 reads SVGAGI.

The chain combines TRBV3-1 (or the pseudogene TRBV3-2) with TRBJ2-3, with TRBD2 identical over 15 bases. Germline CDR1 reads LGHDT; CDR2 reads YNNKEL (reference sequence). The CDR3 is 20 amino acids. After removal of 4 bases from V and 0 bases from J, the junction contained 11 bases not matched to a gene. CDR3 nucleotides: TGTGCCAGCAGCCCTTGGACTAGCGGGGGGGCCATGGGTAGCACAGATACGCAGTATTTT. This encodes CASSPWTSGGAMGSTDTQYF.

As to this clone: The same CDR3 can be traced to other DNA sequences in this sample. The chain uses TRBV6-5 and TRBJ2-7; D is unresolved. The germline V and J ends were trimmed by 6 bases and 0 bases, with 6 bases remaining between them. The CDR3 has 12 amino acids. Germline CDR1 and CDR2: MNHEY and SVGAGI. CDR3 coding DNA: TGTGCCAGCAGGGGCAGCTCCTACGAGCAGTACTTC. It encodes CASRGSSYEQYF.

The rearrangement joins TRBV11-1 to TRBJ2-1; 10 bases align to TRBD2. Trimming at V came to 5 bases and at J to 4 bases, leaving 5 bases not matched to a gene. The CDR3 is 15 amino acids. CDR1 and CDR2 (germline): SGHAT, FQDESV (reference sequence). CDR3 DNA sequence: TGTGCCAGCAGCACGAGCGGGGGGGAATACAATGAGCAGTTCTTC. As protein: CASSTSGGEYNEQFF.

V usage is TRBV6-2 or TRBV6-3 and J usage is TRBJ2-7, with TRBD1 identical over 9 bases. The CDR3 spans 13 residues. Germline CDR1 is MNHEY and CDR2 is SVGEGT. The J segment lost 4 bases and the V segment lost 5 bases, leaving 3 bases of the junction unmatched. The CDR3 DNA follows: TGTGCCAGCAGTAAGGGACAGGGTTACGAGCAGTACTTC. Residues: CASSKGQGYEQYF.

A few counts support this clone. The V and J genes are TRBV5-6 and TRBJ1-1; TRBD1 might be the D (6 bases). Germline values: CDR1 SGHDT, CDR2 YYEEEE. This CDR3 region has 14 residues. The V gene lost 4 bases and the J gene lost 3 bases, with 13 bases spanning the gap. The DNA of the CDR3 is TGTGCCAGCAGCCCGGGACACGGATACACTGAAGCTTTCTTT. Amino acids: CASSPGHGYTEAFF.

The chain recombines TRBV7-3 with TRBJ2-6, with 10 bases identical to TRBD1. CDR1 SGHTA and CDR2 FQGTGA come from the germline V gene. J gave up 2 bases and V 5 bases, and 12 bases lay outside the gene matches. CDR3 size: 19 residues. CDR3 in DNA: TGTGCCAGCAGCGCCATGGCCCCCGGGACAGGGGCTGGGGCCAACGTCCTGACTTTC. Its protein is CASSAMAPGTGAGANVLTF.

The J gene is TRBJ2-7, the V gene TRBV5-6; TRBD1 aligns across 9 bases. This CDR3 has 13 residues. V lost 1 base and J lost 9; bases outside the gene matches: 5. Per germline, CDR1 SGHDT and CDR2 YYEEEE. The DNA of the CDR3 is TGTGCCAGCAGCTTGTCCGGACAGGGGACGCAGTACTTC. Amino acid sequence: CASSLSGQGTQYF.

This rearrangement joins TRBV20-1 to TRBJ1-2; no reliable D call. This CDR3 is built from 11 residues. Germline lookup yields CDR1 DFQATT and CDR2 SNEGSKA (reference sequence). CDR3 DNA sequence: TGCACCCCTCTAGATAACTATGGCTACACCTTC. It codes for CTPLDNYGYTF.

The chain couples TRBV18 to TRBJ2-7, with D tentatively TRBD2 (6 bases). The CDR3 sequence is 17 residues long. Germline CDR1 is KGHSH and CDR2 is LQKENI. V was shortened by 0 bases and J by 0 bases, with 15 bases between the two germline ends. CDR3 DNA sequence: TGTGCCAGCTCACCACCCAATGGAGGGTCAAACTCCTACGAGCAGTACTTC. It specifies CASSPPNGGSNSYEQYF.

The chain links TRBV30 to TRBJ2-7; 7 bases match TRBD2. The ends lost 4 bases at V and 4 bases at J; junction bases unmatched: 7. This CDR3 has 13 residues. Germline V gene sequence: CDR1 GTSNPN, CDR2 SVGIG (reference sequence). The CDR3 spells CAWKRTRFYEQYF. The CDR3 DNA is TGTGCCTGGAAACGGACTAGGTTTTACGAGCAGTACTTC.

V and J are TRBV9 and TRBJ1-2; D is unresolved. The CDR3 is 12 amino acids. V gave up 4 bases and J gave up 4 bases, with 8 bases separating them. Germline V gene data show CDR1 as SGDLS and CDR2 as YYNGEE. The CDR3 sequence is CASSQAGYGYTF. The DNA of the CDR3 is TGTGCCAGCAGCCAAGCCGGCTATGGCTACACCTTC.

This rearrangement joins TRBV9 to TRBJ1-1; D not resolved. Per the germline V gene, CDR1 is SGDLS and CDR2 is YYNGEE. The CDR3 has 13 residues. V was cut by 0 bases and J by 1 base, with 4 bases left in between. The DNA of the CDR3 is TGTGCCAGCAGCGTAGACGGGAACACTGAAGCTTTCTTT. Protein sequence: CASSVDGNTEAFF.

This rearrangement joins TRBV7-2 to TRBJ2-7, with D possibly being TRBD1 (5 bases). There are 14 residues in the CDR3. Looked up from germline, CDR1 is SGHTA and CDR2 is FQGNSA. V lost 7 bases, J lost 2 bases, and 15 bases lay in between. CDR3: CASKLWEGAYEQYF. CDR3 coding DNA: TGTGCCAGCAAGCTGTGGGAAGGGGCCTACGAGCAGTACTTC.

This CDR3 reads CAISAQASTDTQYF. CDR3 DNA sequence: TGTGCCATCAGTGCCCAGGCTTCGACAGATACGCAGTATTTT. The chain has TRBV10-3 and TRBJ2-3; D ambiguous. Looked up from germline, CDR1 is ENHRY and CDR2 is SYGVKD. The CDR3 length is 14 residues. V was trimmed by 4 bases and J by 3 bases, leaving 11 bases between them.

In its sample, this clone was seen once. J is TRBJ2-6 and V is TRBV23-1; D is possibly TRBD1 (6 bases). TRBV23-1 carries the ORF label, with uncertain function. The germline V and J ends were trimmed by 7 bases and 0 bases, with 10 bases remaining between them. The CDR3 is 15 residues long. The CDR3 DNA is TGCGCCAGCAACGACAGGCGCTCTGGGGCCAACGTCCTGACTTTC. Its protein is CASNDRRSGANVLTF.

V is TRBV27 and J is TRBJ2-7, with TRBD1 matching over 8 bases. Germline V gene sequence: CDR1 MNHEY, CDR2 SMNVEV (reference sequence). The CDR3 covers 17 residues. V was pared by 7 bases and J by 0 bases, with 14 bases of the junction left unmatched. DNA for the CDR3: TGTGCCAGCAAAGAAAGGACAGGGCCATCATCCTCCTACGAGCAGTACTTC. It translates to CASKERTGPSSSYEQYF.

This chain links TRBV30 with TRBJ1-5; 8 nucleotides line up with TRBD1. Germline CDR1 and CDR2: GTSNPN and SVGIG (reference sequence). J was trimmed by 0 bases and V by 0 bases; bases with no gene match: 13. The length of the CDR3 is 19 residues. The CDR3 is CAWSVFRRTGKSSNQPQHF. For the CDR3, the DNA is TGTGCCTGGAGTGTATTCCGCCGGACAGGGAAAAGTAGCAATCAGCCCCAGCATTTT.